A selection of T cell receptor beta chains follows, all from one sample in a study of tumor-infiltrating lymphocytes in primary liver carcinoma. TCRdb used MiXCR to reprocess the multiplex PCR reads, holding one entry per CDR3 protein. Of fewer than 110,000 distinct CDR3 sequences in the sample, around 73% were seen once. The sample comprised liver tumor tissue from sampling region 2. Receptor source: a woman in her sixties with primary liver carcinoma and hepatitis B virus infection. CDR3s include the opening cysteine and the closing phenylalanine or tryptophan. D genes are given only for firm matches. Rows give clone size only sometimes, using once, few, many, or a class for an expanded clone.

D gene	clone size	J gene	V gene	CDR3 DNA	CDR3 protein
.	.	TRBJ2-3	TRBV6-2/TRBV6-3	TGTGCCAGCATTTACGCTGACGCGGTTACGCAGTATTTT	CASIYADAVTQYF
.	.	TRBJ2-1	TRBV12-3/TRBV12-4	TGTGCCAGCAGTTTAGTACCGGGTGAGGGCAATGAGGAGTTCTTC	CASSLVPGEGNEEFF
.	.	TRBJ2-1	TRBV11-2	TGTGCCAGTAGCGATGGGGGCAGTTCCGATGAGCAGTTCTTC	CASSDGGSSDEQFF
.	many	TRBJ2-7	TRBV5-1	TGCGCCAGCAGCATCGGCATCGGGGTACCAACCTACGAGCAGTACTTC	CASSIGIGVPTYEQYF
.	.	TRBJ2-1	TRBV14	TGTGCCAGCAGCCAAGATCGGGAGCGAACTCGCGAACCCCAATTCTTC	CASSQDRERTREPQFF
.	few	TRBJ1-6	TRBV28	TGTGCCAGCAGCAGCAGGGTTTCACACCTCCACTTT	CASSSRVSHLHF
TRBD2	.	TRBJ2-7	TRBV7-8	TGTGCCAGCAGCTTAAGCGGGCGGGAGAACGAACACTACTTC	CASSLSGRENEHYF
.	once	TRBJ1-2	TRBV11-2	TGTGCTAGCAGCTTAGGGGCAGGAGGTAGATATGGCTACACCTTC	CASSLGAGGRYGYTF
.	few	TRBJ1-5	TRBV28	TGTGCCAGCAGTAGTACGGGGAATCAGCCCCAGCATTTT	CASSSTGNQPQHF
.	.	TRBJ2-5	TRBV11-2	TGTGTCAGCAACTTAATGCCAGCGGAACAAGAGACCCAGTACTTC	CVSNLMPAEQETQYF
.	.	TRBJ2-3	TRBV9	TGTGCCAGCAGCGTAGGTGGCAAACCGAGTTCCACAGATACGCAGTATTTT	CASSVGGKPSSTDTQYF
.	many	TRBJ2-1	TRBV11-3	TGTGCCAGCAGCTTAGGGGGTGGGTCGGCCAGATACAATGAGCAGTTCTTC	CASSLGGGSARYNEQFF
TRBD2	.	TRBJ2-3	TRBV28	TGTGCCAATATCCACGCTAGCGGGTTCACAGATACGCAGTATTTT	CANIHASGFTDTQYF
.	few	TRBJ1-1	TRBV20-1	TGCAGTGTTAGTGTCAGAGCTGAAGCTTTCTTT	CSVSVRAEAFF